This T cell receptor (beta chain) stems from a study of CD8+ T cells in alopecia areata. Study-wide background: Tofacitinib administration to treated patients was oral, at 5 to 10 mg twice daily.

Comment on this clone: The antigen is not known.

Overall study findings and caveats: Lesional scalp exceeded normal scalp in clonality, especially in alopecia totalis/universalis. Resident alphabeta T-cell populations of normal skin are likewise subject to sequencing in scalp samples.

It was from alopecia areata patients that lesional scalp punch biopsies and peripheral blood were collected. The CDR3 extends over 15 amino acids. Germline V gene sequence: CDR1 SNHLY, CDR2 FYNNEI. J gave up 1 base and V 5 bases, and 8 bases lay outside the gene matches. Sequencing used cDNA as its template, made by extracting RNA and reverse transcribing it. The table came from immunoSEQ multiplex PCR; TCRdb's copy has only in-frame clones and leaves some out. In the table there are approximately 180,000 clones, roughly 60% of which are singletons. The source was CD4+ T cells sorted from blood, collected at week 0. The receptor was isolated from a human donor with alopecia areata. J is TRBJ2-7 and V is TRBV2, with 7 bases identical to TRBD2. CDR3 sequence: CASSSPQAGSYEQYF. The CDR3 DNA reads as TGTGCCAGCAGTTCTCCCCAAGCGGGATCCTACGAGCAGTACTTC.